Listed here is a single T cell receptor beta chain. This record comes from a study of T cell changes during pregnancy in multiple sclerosis. The method was immunoSEQ multiplex PCR; TCRdb's version includes in-frame clones alone and lacks a portion of them. There are 45,000 to 65,000 clones in the sample; roughly 91% occur only once, and 0.25% to 0.3% lies in the top ten. V shed 0 bases and J 1 base; nucleotides not matched to a gene: 5. Germline lookup yields CDR1 GTSNPN and CDR2 SVGIG (reference sequence). There are 16 residues in the CDR3. The chain joins TRBV30 to TRBJ2-3; 9 bases align to TRBD1. The sequence was obtained from a female donor with multiple sclerosis, enrolled in a pregnancy study. The sample here was CD4+ T cells from peripheral blood mononuclear cells, taken in the second trimester of pregnancy. The CDR3 DNA is TGTGCCTGGAGTGTAGGTCGGGACAGGGGCACAGATACGCAGTATTTT. This encodes CAWSVGRDRGTDTQYF. The full variable domain, in which reference TRBV30 and TRBJ2-3 provide the parts outside the CDR3, is SQTIHQWPATLVQPVGSPLSLECTVEGTSNPNLYWYRQAAGRGLQLLFYSVGIGQISSEVPQNLSASRPQDRQFILSSKKLLLSDSGFYLCAWSVGRDRGTDTQYFGPGTRLTVL.